One sample yielded the 6 T cell receptor beta chains listed below, sequenced in a study of T-cell reconstitution after alpha-beta-depleted transplantation in children. During its preparation, the TCRbeta library received unique molecular identifiers. One entry per CDR3 protein results from TCRdb running MiXCR on the PCR reads. The sample holds 200,000 to 250,000 distinct CDR3 sequences; 8.4% are singletons and the top ten take 35% to 45%. The sample was PBMCs, mostly from graft donor cells, taken 360 days after TCRalphabeta/CD19-depleted stem cell transplant. The receptor source for this set is a male patient between 2 and 15 years old who had a stem cell transplant for acute myeloid leukemia, so the T cells may come from the graft donor.

This clonotype was seen a handful of times. The CDR3 bases are TGTGCCACCAGCAGGGGACTTTCGGCATACAATGAGCAGTTCTTC. Translation: CATSRGLSAYNEQFF. The chain is built from TRBV15 and TRBJ2-1, with D possibly matching TRBD2 (6 bases). Germline CDR1 reads LNHNV; CDR2 reads YYDKDF (reference sequence). With 3 bases removed from V and 4 bases from J, the gap between germline ends came to 13 bases. The CDR3 consists of 15 residues. Based on the CDR3 plus reference TRBV15 and TRBJ2-1, the full variable domain is DAMVIQNPRYQVTQFGKPVTLSCSQTLNHNVMYWYQQKSSQAPKLLFHYYDKDFNNEADTPDNFQSRRPNTSFCFLDIRSPGLGDTAMYLCATSRGLSAYNEQFFGPGTRLTVL.

This clonotype was seen only a few times. This chain connects TRBV14 to TRBJ2-5; unclear D gene. The CDR3 contains 16 residues. Germline values: CDR1 SGHDN, CDR2 FVKESK. V lost 0 bases, J lost 1 base, and 12 bases lay in between. The CDR3: CASSQERGTVQETQYF. CDR3 in DNA: TGTGCCAGCAGCCAAGAACGAGGAACGGTCCAAGAGACCCAGTACTTC.

This clonotype turned up a few times. The J gene is TRBJ2-7, the V gene TRBV12-3 or TRBV12-4; D is uncertain. The CDR3 runs to 12 residues. Between the trimmed V and J ends, which lost 8 bases and 1 base, there was a span of 9 bases. The chain's CDR3 is CASAPDSYEQYF. Written as DNA, the CDR3 is TGTGCCAGCGCCCCCGATTCCTACGAGCAGTACTTC.

The genes are TRBV7-2 and TRBJ2-1; TRBD1 might be the D (5 bases). Trimming took off 4 bases at V and 2 bases at J, with 9 bases between the two ends. Germline assignment: CDR1 SGHTA and CDR2 FQGNSA. CDR3 length: 14 amino acids. The CDR3 nucleotides are TGTGCCAGCAGCTCCCAGGGTGCCTACAATGAGCAGTTCTTC. It codes for CASSSQGAYNEQFF.

This clonotype appeared many times. This chain joins TRBV5-1 and TRBJ2-2; D possibly corresponds to TRBD1 (5 bases). The CDR3 sequence is 13 residues long. Between the trimmed V and J ends, which lost 4 bases and 13 bases, there was a span of 17 bases. CDR1 SGHRS and CDR2 YFSETQ come from the germline V gene. The CDR3 loop is CASSPRQTQGLFF. CDR3 in DNA: TGCGCCAGCAGCCCGAGACAGACGCAGGGGCTGTTTTTT.

This clonotype has at least ten counts. This chain connects TRBV7-6 to TRBJ2-3; D is perhaps TRBD1 (5 bases). Germline V gene sequence: CDR1 SGHVS, CDR2 FNYEAQ. This CDR3 is 14 amino acids long. V gave up 1 base and J gave up 2 bases, with 7 bases separating them. This chain's CDR3 is CASSLDRTTDTQYF. The CDR3 DNA reads TGTGCCAGCAGCTTAGACAGGACCACAGATACGCAGTATTTT.